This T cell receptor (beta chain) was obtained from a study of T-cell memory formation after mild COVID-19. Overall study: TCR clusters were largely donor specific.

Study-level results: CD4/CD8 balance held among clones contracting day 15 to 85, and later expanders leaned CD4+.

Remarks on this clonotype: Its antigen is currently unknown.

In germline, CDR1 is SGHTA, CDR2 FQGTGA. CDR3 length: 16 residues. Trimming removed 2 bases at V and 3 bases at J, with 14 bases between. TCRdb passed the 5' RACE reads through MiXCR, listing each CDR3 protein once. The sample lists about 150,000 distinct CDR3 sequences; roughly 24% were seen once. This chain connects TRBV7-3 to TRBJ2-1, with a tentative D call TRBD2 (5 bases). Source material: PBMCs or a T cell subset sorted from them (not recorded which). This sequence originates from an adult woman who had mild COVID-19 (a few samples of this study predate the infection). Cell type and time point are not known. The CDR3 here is CASSLGPGVDYNEQFF. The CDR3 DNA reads TGTGCCAGCAGCTTAGGGCCCGGGGTAGACTACAATGAGCAGTTCTTC.